This T cell receptor (beta chain) was recovered during a study of T cell changes during pregnancy in multiple sclerosis. Germline V gene sequence: CDR1 ENHRY, CDR2 SYGVKD. V was pared by 4 bases and J by 5 bases, with 9 bases between. The CDR3 sequence is 12 residues long. Assay used: immunoSEQ multiplex PCR; TCRdb lists only in-frame clones, some missing. Of over 65,000 clones in the sample, about 95% were seen once. V and J are TRBV10-3 and TRBJ2-7; D gene unclear. The receptor's source is a female donor with multiple sclerosis, enrolled in a pregnancy study. The source material was peripheral blood, sampled in the third trimester of pregnancy. The CDR3 here is CAISVHPHEQYF. The CDR3 coding sequence is TGTGCCATCAGTGTACACCCCCACGAGCAGTACTTC.